The TCR beta chain described here comes from a study of blood T cell repertoires in COVID-19. Clones were sequenced by immunoSEQ multiplex PCR, and TCRdb holds only the in-frame ones, with some missing. This sample carries over 200,000 clones, roughly 88% of them seen once, and the ten largest clones take more than 3%. From germline, CDR1 is SNHLY and CDR2 FYNNEI. The CDR3 consists of 10 residues. Trimming cost V 5 bases and J 3 bases, with 2 bases left between them. Sequencing was performed on PBMCs or T cells enriched from blood (not recorded which). This TCR was sampled from a woman in her twenties or thirties who had been exposed to COVID-19. The rearrangement uses TRBV2 and TRBJ2-7; D is uncertain. CDR3 in amino acids: CASSYYEQYF. DNA of the CDR3: TGTGCCAGCAGTTACTACGAGCAGTACTTC. Full variable domain (remainder filled in from reference TRBV2 and TRBJ2-7): EPEVTQTPSHQVTQMGQEVILRCVPISNHLYFYWYRQILGQKVEFLVSFYNNEISEKSEIFDDQFSVERPDGSNFTLKIRSTKLEDSAMYFCASSYYEQYFGPGTRLTVT.